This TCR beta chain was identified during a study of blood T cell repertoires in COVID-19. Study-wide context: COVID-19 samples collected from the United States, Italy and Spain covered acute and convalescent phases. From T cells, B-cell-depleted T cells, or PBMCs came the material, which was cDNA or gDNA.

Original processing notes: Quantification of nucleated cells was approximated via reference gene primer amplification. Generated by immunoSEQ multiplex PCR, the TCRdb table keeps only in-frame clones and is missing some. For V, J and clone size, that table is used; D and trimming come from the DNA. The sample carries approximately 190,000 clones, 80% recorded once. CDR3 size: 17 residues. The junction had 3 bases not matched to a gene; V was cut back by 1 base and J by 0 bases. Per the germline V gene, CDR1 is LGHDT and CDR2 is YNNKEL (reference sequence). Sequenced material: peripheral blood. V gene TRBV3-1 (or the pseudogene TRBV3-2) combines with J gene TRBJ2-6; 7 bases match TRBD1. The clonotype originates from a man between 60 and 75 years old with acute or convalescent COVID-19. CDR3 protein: CASSQGQGFSGANVLTF. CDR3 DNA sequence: TGTGCCAGCAGCCAAGGACAGGGATTCTCTGGGGCCAACGTCCTGACTTTC.